This entry features one T cell receptor beta chain sequence. Its antigen is not identified. The sample originates from a study of blood T cells in healthy people across ages. A second PCR of roughly 6 to 12 cycles used a sample-barcoded 5' primer and a J-beta primer mix. All samples gave at least 2.5 million CDR3-containing paired-end reads. MiXCR, run by TCRdb on the 5' RACE reads, gives a single entry per CDR3 protein. The repertoire includes about 940,000 distinct CDR3 sequences, around 48% of them detected once, and roughly 13% sits in the top ten. From germline, CDR1 is LGHNA and CDR2 YNFKEQ. V shed 1 base and J 3 bases; nucleotides not matched to a gene: 8. CDR3 length: 17 amino acids. General study findings and limits: With unsorted PBMCs, a conclusive comparison of naive versus antigen-experienced cells was not possible.

Sequenced material: blood. This receptor was taken from a young man in good health. The gene calls are TRBV4-2 and TRBJ2-7; 11 bases line up with TRBD2. The CDR3 spells CASSQVASGGLHYEQYF. The CDR3 nucleotides read TGTGCCAGCAGCCAAGTGGCTAGCGGGGGGTTGCACTACGAGCAGTACTTC.